The text below deals with one T cell receptor beta chain. Its antigen is still unknown. The PCR had 60 Vbeta and 13 Jbeta primers. Only in-frame clones appear in the TCRdb table, and some are missing; sequencing was by immunoSEQ multiplex PCR. The sample comprises about 110,000 clones, about three quarters of which are singletons, and roughly 6.5% rests with the top ten. The record originates from a study of cytomegalovirus exposure and HLA in healthy donors. Study results and caveats: TCR beta sequences reportedly predicted most subjects' HLA-A and HLA-B alleles accurately. The majority of TCR sequences were rare, yet some public TCRs appeared in many donors. A later analysis showed that HLA-associated TCR beta chains had undergone more clonal expansion than equally common others. Altogether, 164 TCR beta chains were recorded as cytomegalovirus-associated.

The CDR3 loop spans 17 amino acids. Germline-derived CDR1 and CDR2 are MDHEN and SYDVKM. Unmatched junction bases numbered 12, after V lost 10 bases and J lost 4 bases. This TCR was recovered from a woman aged 50 to 60 in good health and CMV-seropositive. The specimen was PBMCs. V is TRBV28 and J is TRBJ2-6, with 11 bases matching TRBD1. The chain's CDR3 is CATQRTGGSRGANVLTF. The CDR3 region has the DNA TGTGCCACCCAAAGGACAGGGGGCTCTCGAGGGGCCAACGTCCTGACTTTC.